One and the same sample provided the 7 T cell receptor beta chains below, sequenced in a study of shared clonotypes between healthy human individuals. Libraries were prepared by immunoSEQ multiplex PCR; TCRdb keeps only in-frame clonotypes and omits some of them. The repertoire has some 1.5 million clones, 95% to 99% of them found once; the top ten carry 0.4% to 0.45%. Specimen: naive CD4+ T cells sorted from blood. The subset: CD45RA+ positively selected. The origin of the receptors is a man aged 25-40 years in good health.

The chain links TRBV2 to TRBJ1-5, with 12 bases aligning to TRBD1. The CDR3 runs to 16 residues. With 3 bases clipped from V and 6 bases from J, the junction kept 6 bases outside the gene matches. Germline CDR1 and CDR2: SNHLY and FYNNEI. The CDR3 DNA reads as TGTGCCAGCAGTGATAGGGGACAGGGGGCGTCTCAGCCCCAGCATTTT. It yields the protein CASSDRGQGASQPQHF.

This chain connects TRBV7-2 to TRBJ1-1, with D uncertain. This CDR3 is built from 13 residues. The V gene's germline CDR1 is SGHTA and CDR2 FQGNSA. V was pared by 1 base and J by 8 bases, with 11 bases between. The CDR3 is CASSLVSTGEAFF. The CDR3 DNA sequence: TGTGCCAGCAGCTTAGTATCTACTGGGGAAGCTTTCTTT.

Notes on this clone: Other DNA variants within this sample encode the same CDR3. The chain employs TRBV18 and TRBJ2-1; D gene unclear. The V gene's germline CDR1 is KGHSH and CDR2 LQKENI. This CDR3 spans 12 amino acids. V was trimmed by 0 bases and J by 10 bases, leaving 7 bases between them. The CDR3, as DNA: TGTGCCAGCTCACCACCCCTACACGAGCAGTTCTTC. Its protein product is CASSPPLHEQFF. The variable domain in full, with the rest retrieved from reference TRBV18 and TRBJ2-1, is NAGVMQNPRHLVRRRGQEARLRCSPMKGHSHVYWYRQLPEEGLKFMVYLQKENIIDESGMPKERFSAEFPKEGPSILRIQQVVRGDSAAYFCASSPPLHEQFFGPGTRLTVL.

The rearrangement uses TRBV10-3 and TRBJ2-1; a weak D match, TRBD1 (8 bases). There are 15 residues in the CDR3. Germline CDR1 ENHRY, CDR2 SYGVKD. The V end lost 6 bases, the J end lost 5 bases, and 17 bases lay between the germline ends. The CDR3 coding sequence is TGTGCCATCAGGGGAGGGGGACAGGTAAACAATGAGCAGTTCTTC. Translating it yields CAIRGGGQVNNEQFF.

This sequence joins TRBV7-9 and TRBJ2-2, with TRBD2 matching 11 bases. CDR1 SEHNR and CDR2 FQNEAQ come from the germline V gene (reference sequence). The CDR3 loop spans 17 amino acids. V was clipped by 3 bases and J by 4 bases; unmatched bases: 7. The CDR3 spells CASSFSGLAGATGELFF. CDR3 DNA sequence: TGTGCCAGCAGCTTCTCCGGACTAGCGGGCGCCACCGGGGAGCTGTTTTTT.

The V call is TRBV6-1, the J call TRBJ2-7; weak D call: TRBD1 (5 bases). V was trimmed by 5 bases and J by 9 bases, leaving 14 bases between them. The CDR3 spans 12 residues. CDR1 is MNHNS and CDR2 is SASEGT in the germline V gene. The CDR3 DNA reads TGTGCCAGCAGTAGCTCAGGGTTGTTGCAGTACTTC. This encodes CASSSSGLLQYF.

The rearrangement uses TRBV30 and TRBJ2-1; TRBD2 matches 10 bases. V was pared by 4 bases and J by 2 bases, with 2 bases of the junction left unmatched. This CDR3 has 14 residues. Germline-derived CDR1 and CDR2 are GTSNPN and SVGIG (reference sequence). The CDR3 here is CAWIGTSAYNEQFF. Here the CDR3 DNA reads TGTGCCTGGATCGGGACTAGCGCCTACAATGAGCAGTTCTTC. Variable domain in full (rest from reference TRBV30 and TRBJ2-1): SQTIHQWPATLVQPVGSPLSLECTVEGTSNPNLYWYRQAAGRGLQLLFYSVGIGQISSEVPQNLSASRPQDRQFILSSKKLLLSDSGFYLCAWIGTSAYNEQFFGPGTRLTVL.